These 29 T cell receptor beta chains were sequenced from one sample in a study of shared clonotypes between healthy human individuals. Assay used: immunoSEQ multiplex PCR; TCRdb lists only in-frame clones, some missing. The data show roughly 700,000 clones, with around 74% seen just once and 1.7% held by the top ten. The sequencing sample was made of memory CD4+ T cells sorted from blood. The subset is: CD45RA-negative fraction. All receptors come from a woman in her twenties or thirties in good health.

V and J are TRBV30 and TRBJ2-3; no firm D call. The germline gives CDR1 GTSNPN, CDR2 SVGIG (reference sequence). This CDR3 comprises 12 residues. Trimming pared 4 bases from V and 3 bases from J, leaving 8 bases between. DNA of the CDR3: TGTGCCTGGACCGTCGGGACAGATACGCAGTATTTT. It encodes CAWTVGTDTQYF.

The chain recombines TRBV28 with TRBJ2-4; TRBD1 matches at 9 bases. The CDR3 spans 14 residues. The junction had 6 bases not matched to a gene; V was cut back by 3 bases and J by 9 bases. The germline gives CDR1 MDHEN, CDR2 SYDVKM. The CDR3 protein is CASSLGGQGSIQYF. In DNA, the CDR3 is TGTGCCAGCAGTTTGGGCGGACAGGGGTCCATTCAGTACTTC.

This chain joins TRBV10-3 and TRBJ2-5, with 8 bases lining up with TRBD2. The length of the CDR3 is 16 residues. J was trimmed by 1 base and V by 4 bases; bases with no gene match: 8. Germline V gene data show CDR1 as ENHRY and CDR2 as SYGVKD. The DNA of the CDR3 is TGTGCCATCAGTGCGGCAGCGGGAGTAAGCCAAGAGACCCAGTACTTC. Translation: CAISAAAGVSQETQYF.

CDR3 region: CASSESTRERHYEQYF. As DNA, the CDR3 is TGCGCCAGCAGTGAGTCTACCCGGGAGAGGCACTACGAGCAGTACTTC. The gene calls are TRBV10-2 and TRBJ2-7, with D maybe TRBD2 (6 bases). Germline V gives CDR1 WSHSY, CDR2 SAAADI. CDR3 length: 16 amino acids. Trimming shortened V by 0 bases and J by 3 bases, and 15 bases separated the two germline ends.

The CDR3: CASSLGTGERYGYTF. As DNA, the CDR3 is TGTGCCAGCAGCTTGGGGACAGGGGAGAGGTATGGCTACACCTTC. The rearrangement uses TRBV6-6 and TRBJ1-2; 10 bases match TRBD1. The CDR3 is 15 residues long. The germline gives CDR1 MNHNY, CDR2 SVGAGI (reference sequence). With V trimmed by 6 bases and J by 5 bases, 9 bases remained unmatched.

J is TRBJ1-1 and V is TRBV27; D may be TRBD1 (5 bases). Looked up from germline, CDR1 is MNHEY and CDR2 is SMNVEV (reference sequence). CDR3 size: 14 residues. V gave up 6 bases and J gave up 3 bases, with 14 bases separating them. The CDR3: CASSRQQWDTEAFF. CDR3 DNA sequence: TGTGCCAGCAGCCGACAGCAATGGGACACTGAAGCTTTCTTT.

The CDR3 coding sequence is TGTGCCAGCAGCCTGGACAGCTTTCAAGAGACCCAGTACTTC. Protein product: CASSLDSFQETQYF. The chain carries TRBV28 and TRBJ2-5, with D perhaps TRBD1 (6 bases). Trimming removed 6 bases at V and 2 bases at J, with 13 bases between. Germline V gives CDR1 MDHEN, CDR2 SYDVKM. This CDR3 spans 14 amino acids.

The V and J genes are TRBV25-1 and TRBJ1-3; D ambiguous. Germline V CDR1 and CDR2: MGHDK, SYGVNS. V shed 6 bases and J shed 1 base, with 4 bases lying between them. CDR3 length: 12 amino acids. The CDR3 DNA follows: TGTGCCAGCAGGGGATCTGGAAACACCATATATTTT. Its protein product is CASRGSGNTIYF.

The rearrangement links TRBV6-1 to TRBJ2-1; 15 nucleotides line up with TRBD2. Germline V gives CDR1 MNHNS, CDR2 SASEGT. This CDR3 is built from 20 residues. V was clipped by 2 bases and J by 6 bases; unmatched bases: 14. The DNA of the CDR3 is TGTGCCAGCAGTGAACCGGGACTAGCGGGAGGTCAAGGCCGTCTCAATGAGCAGTTCTTC. This translates into CASSEPGLAGGQGRLNEQFF.

This clone was counted only a few times. Other DNA sequences within the sample encode an identical CDR3. The chain carries TRBV5-6 and TRBJ1-2; D is uncertain. Germline CDR1 and CDR2: SGHDT and YYEEEE. V shed 2 bases and J shed 2 bases, with 10 bases lying between them. The CDR3 is 14 residues long. The CDR3 nucleotides read TGTGCCAGCAGCTTAGTAACGGGGAACTATGGCTACACCTTC. As protein: CASSLVTGNYGYTF.

This clone occurred many times. Written as DNA, the CDR3 is TGTGCCAGCAGTTACTCGTCCGACTACGAGCAGTACTTC. Amino acid sequence: CASSYSSDYEQYF. The chain couples TRBV6-6 to TRBJ2-7; D remains unclear. The V gene lost 0 bases and the J gene lost 3 bases, with 6 bases spanning the gap. This CDR3 has 13 residues. CDR1 is MNHNY and CDR2 is SVGAGI in the germline V gene (reference sequence).

Only one count was recorded for this clone. The V call is TRBV5-1, the J call TRBJ2-1; 7 bases match TRBD2. Losses at the gene ends were 0 bases for V and 5 bases for J; bases not matched to a gene: 5. The CDR3 is 15 amino acids. Germline V gene data show CDR1 as SGHRS and CDR2 as YFSETQ. The CDR3 DNA reads TGCGCCAGCAGCTTGGAGGTGGGAGGGGACAATGAGCAGTTCTTC. This codes for CASSLEVGGDNEQFF.

The J gene is TRBJ2-5, the V gene TRBV18, with D perhaps given as TRBD1 or TRBD2 (6 bases each). Between the trimmed V and J ends, which lost 6 bases and 2 bases, there was a span of 13 bases. From germline, CDR1 is KGHSH and CDR2 LQKENI. This CDR3 region has 14 residues. CDR3 in DNA: TGTGCCAGCTCCGAGGCGGGGACACAAGAGACCCAGTACTTC. Residues: CASSEAGTQETQYF.

The chain is built from TRBV10-3 and TRBJ2-3; 10 nucleotides align to TRBD2. CDR1 and CDR2 from the germline V gene are ENHRY and SYGVKD. The CDR3 length is 14 residues. With 7 bases clipped from V and 3 bases from J, the junction kept 4 bases outside the gene matches. The CDR3 nucleotides read TGTGCCATCAAGAGCGGGAGGGAAACAGATACGCAGTATTTT. Translation gives CAIKSGRETDTQYF.

The rearrangement links TRBV6-6 to TRBJ1-6; D is unclear. V dropped 0 bases and J dropped 7 bases, with 4 bases sitting between them. The CDR3 contains 13 residues. Per germline, CDR1 MNHNY and CDR2 SVGAGI (reference sequence). The CDR3 loop reads CASSYSANSPLHF. As DNA, the CDR3 is TGTGCCAGCAGTTACTCGGCGAATTCACCCCTCCACTTT.

The CDR3 DNA reads as TGTGCCAGCCGCGGGACAAGGTCCTACGAGCAGTACTTC. As protein: CASRGTRSYEQYF. The chain is built from TRBV2 and TRBJ2-7; D possibly uses TRBD1 or TRBD2 (6 bases each). The CDR3 is 13 residues long. The germline V and J ends were trimmed by 8 bases and 1 base, with 12 bases remaining between them. The germline CDR1 and CDR2 sequences are SNHLY and FYNNEI.

A word on this clone: A far larger clone is off by one base, so a read error is likely. This chain uses TRBV4-1 with TRBJ2-3, with 15 bases fitting TRBD2. V was clipped by 3 bases and J by 2 bases; unmatched bases: 3. CDR1 and CDR2 (germline): MGHRA, YSYEKL. The CDR3 covers 17 residues. This CDR3 reads CASSQGLAGGTTDTQYF. DNA of the CDR3: TGCGCCAGCAGCCAGGGACTAGCGGGAGGAACCACAGATACGCAGTATTTT.

V usage is TRBV28 and J usage is TRBJ1-2; 9 bases match TRBD1. The trim removed 3 bases at V and 6 bases at J, leaving 5 bases unmatched. Germline V gives CDR1 MDHEN, CDR2 SYDVKM. The CDR3 contains 14 residues. Here the CDR3 reads CASSFQRTGDGYTF. As DNA, the CDR3 is TGTGCCAGCAGTTTCCAACGGACAGGGGATGGCTACACCTTC.

On this clone: Other DNA sequences of this sample code for an identical CDR3. V and J are TRBV19 and TRBJ2-7; maybe TRBD2 (6 bases). Germline V gene data show CDR1 as LNHDA and CDR2 as SQIVND (reference sequence). The CDR3 spans 14 residues. V dropped 3 bases and J dropped 1 base, with 10 bases sitting between them. The CDR3 sequence: CASSIGGRSYEQYF. CDR3 coding DNA: TGTGCCAGTAGTATTGGTGGGAGGTCCTACGAGCAGTACTTC.

The rearrangement joins TRBV19 to TRBJ2-3; 10 bases match TRBD1. Germline CDR1 LNHDA, CDR2 SQIVND (reference sequence). This CDR3 region has 16 residues. The trim removed 5 bases at V and 11 bases at J, leaving 16 bases unmatched. In DNA form, the CDR3 reads TGTGCCAGTAGTCGTACCGGGACAGGGGTAGCCCCCGAGCAGTATTTT. Translated, it gives CASSRTGTGVAPEQYF.

This clone was found a few times. The same CDR3 is also encoded by other DNA sequences in this sample. Here the CDR3 reads CASSEEETQYF. CDR3 DNA: TGTGCCAGCAGTGAAGAAGAGACCCAGTACTTC. The chain employs TRBV2 and TRBJ2-5, with D hard to call. CDR3 length: 11 residues. V lost 1 base to trimming and J lost 3 bases, with 0 bases between them. The V gene's germline CDR1 is SNHLY and CDR2 FYNNEI.

CDR3 DNA sequence: TGTGCCATAAGGAAGGAGGATACGCAGTATTTT. It is translated as CAIRKEDTQYF. The rearrangement uses TRBV10-3 and TRBJ2-3; D is uncertain. The CDR3 covers 11 residues. The V end lost 9 bases, the J end lost 6 bases, and 10 bases lay between the germline ends. Germline CDR1 and CDR2: ENHRY and SYGVKD.

The chain joins TRBV15 to TRBJ2-2, with D hard to call. Germline CDR1 and CDR2: LNHNV and YYDKDF (reference sequence). Deletions cut 0 bases from V and 5 bases from J, with 10 bases between. CDR3 length: 15 residues. The CDR3 DNA reads as TGTGCCACCAGCAGAGATCTGGCTGGAACCGGGGAGCTGTTTTTT. Translation: CATSRDLAGTGELFF.

The V gene is TRBV7-8, the J gene TRBJ2-7; D might be TRBD1 (5 bases). Germline values: CDR1 SGHVS, CDR2 FQNEAQ. V gave up 1 base and J gave up 0 bases, with 7 bases separating them. The CDR3 totals 14 residues. The CDR3 protein is CASSLGGISYEQYF. The CDR3 DNA is TGTGCCAGCAGCTTAGGGGGCATCTCCTACGAGCAGTACTTC.

This chain joins TRBV10-3 and TRBJ2-1, with 10 bases that match TRBD1. In germline, CDR1 is ENHRY, CDR2 SYGVKD. Losses at the gene ends were 7 bases for V and 8 bases for J; bases not matched to a gene: 8. The length of the CDR3 is 14 residues. The CDR3 DNA reads TGTGCCATCAACCCGGGACAGGGGATTTATGAGCAGTTCTTC. Residues: CAINPGQGIYEQFF.

The chain couples TRBV7-9 to TRBJ1-2, with TRBD1 matching over 10 bases. Germline V lookup: CDR1 SEHNR, CDR2 FQNEAQ (reference sequence). Germline trimming cut 1 base from V and 7 bases from J; bases unmatched to any gene: 6. This CDR3 has 15 amino acids. The CDR3 nucleotides read TGTGCCAGCAGCTTAGTGGGACAGGGGTTGCCTGGCTACACCTTC. This translates into CASSLVGQGLPGYTF.

This sequence joins TRBV7-8 and TRBJ1-5; TRBD1 agrees at 9 bases. After removal of 2 bases from V and 7 bases from J, the junction contained 15 bases not matched to a gene. Germline loops: CDR1 SGHVS, CDR2 FQNEAQ. The CDR3 covers 18 residues. CDR3 coding DNA: TGTGCCAGCAGCTTACTGTCTTCGGGGACAGGGAACGAACAGCCCCAGCATTTT. The encoded protein is CASSLLSSGTGNEQPQHF.

This chain uses TRBV27 with TRBJ2-1; the match to TRBD2 covers 9 bases. J was trimmed by 1 base and V by 10 bases; bases with no gene match: 8. CDR1 and CDR2 from the germline V gene are MNHEY and SMNVEV (reference sequence). The CDR3 loop spans 15 amino acids. CDR3 region: CATQGGRGSYNEQFF. DNA for the CDR3: TGTGCCACGCAGGGCGGGAGGGGTTCCTACAATGAGCAGTTCTTC.

This chain uses TRBV30 with TRBJ2-3; D gene unclear. CDR3 length: 11 residues. Germline-derived CDR1 and CDR2 are GTSNPN and SVGIG (reference sequence). V lost 2 bases and J lost 6, with 6 bases in between. The CDR3 nucleotides are TGTGCCTGGAGTATGTCGGATACGCAGTATTTT. Its protein product is CAWSMSDTQYF.